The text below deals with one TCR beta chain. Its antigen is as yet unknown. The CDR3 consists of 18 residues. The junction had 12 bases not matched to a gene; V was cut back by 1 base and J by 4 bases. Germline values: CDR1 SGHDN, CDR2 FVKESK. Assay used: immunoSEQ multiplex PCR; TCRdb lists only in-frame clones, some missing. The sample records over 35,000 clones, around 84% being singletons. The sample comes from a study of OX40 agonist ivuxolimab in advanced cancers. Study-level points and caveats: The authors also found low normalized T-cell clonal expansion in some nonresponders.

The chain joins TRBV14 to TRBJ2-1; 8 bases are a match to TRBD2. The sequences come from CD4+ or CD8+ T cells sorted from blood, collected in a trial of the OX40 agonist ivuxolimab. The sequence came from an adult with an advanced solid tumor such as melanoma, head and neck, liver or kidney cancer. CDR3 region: CASSQGPRGGRRYNEQFF. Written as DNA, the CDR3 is TGTGCCAGCAGCCAAGGCCCTCGTGGCGGGAGGCGATACAATGAGCAGTTCTTC.